This record covers a single TCR beta chain. The antigen remains unidentified. The assay was immunoSEQ multiplex PCR, and TCRdb's table has in-frame clones only and misses some. The table lists about 70,000 clones, 73% of them singletons. These data originate in a study of vaccination effects on CD4 cells after COVID-19. Whole-study context: At 16 days and at one week before vaccination, samples were given by two convalescent patients.

Antigen-specific CD4+ T cells were expanded with viral peptide pools in the ViraFEST assay before sequencing. Isolation of CD4+ T cells took place after 10 to 11 days of culture. Confirmation by PCR established that the person had SARS-CoV-2 infection between March and December 2020. The sample in question was CD4+ T cells from PBMCs cultured with HIV peptides, obtained before COVID-19 vaccination. The subset here: HIV-1 Nef peptide pool negative control/reference culture. The clonotype originates from a human donor who had a prior SARS-CoV-2 infection.

The CDR3 DNA reads as TGTGCCAGCCGGGACAGTACTAACCAAGAGACCCAGTACTTC. Translating gives CASRDSTNQETQYF. V and J are TRBV2 and TRBJ2-5; 7 nucleotides match TRBD1. Germline loops: CDR1 SNHLY, CDR2 FYNNEI. This CDR3 is built from 14 residues. V was clipped by 8 bases and J by 0 bases; unmatched bases: 6.